Below, 23 T cell receptor beta chains from the same sample are listed, as sequenced in a study of tumor and adjacent non-tumor tissue in lung cancer. A modified ARM-PCR protocol with three rounds of nested PCR amplified TCRbeta. TCRdb recomputed calls from the multiplex PCR reads with MiXCR, one row per CDR3 protein. Of 60,000 to 90,000 distinct CDR3 sequences listed, roughly 73% are singletons. This sample's RNA came from whole unsorted tissue. The sample consisted of lung tumor tissue. The receptors were gathered from a woman aged 45-60 years with non-small cell lung cancer.

On this clonotype itself: The junction departs from the called germline gene at one end, perhaps through a read error. The CDR3 region has the DNA TGTACCAGCAGTAAGGGGGGCGCCGAGACCCAGTACTTC. Translating it yields CTSSKGGAETQYF. The chain carries TRBV6-2 or TRBV6-3 and TRBJ2-5; D is possibly TRBD1 or TRBD2 (6 bases each). CDR1 and CDR2 from the germline V gene are MNHEY and SVGEGT. This CDR3 is 13 amino acids long.

The gene calls are TRBV12-3 or TRBV12-4 and TRBJ2-7; TRBD2 matches at 8 bases. This CDR3 is 17 amino acids long. The ends lost 9 bases at V and 0 bases at J; junction bases unmatched: 16. CDR3 sequence: CARSPGLVGGVSYEQYF. The CDR3 DNA follows: TGTGCCAGGAGCCCGGGACTAGTGGGAGGGGTCTCCTACGAGCAGTACTTC.

The gene calls are TRBV19 and TRBJ2-1; 13 nucleotides match TRBD2. This CDR3 spans 17 amino acids. Germline-derived CDR1 and CDR2 are LNHDA and SQIVND (reference sequence). Losses at the gene ends were 6 bases for V and 4 bases for J; bases not matched to a gene: 9. Written as DNA, the CDR3 is TGTGCCAGTAGCCAATCTGGGACTAGCGGGAAATACAATGAGCAGTTCTTC. Its translation is CASSQSGTSGKYNEQFF.

Comments on this clonotype: A read error may produce the germline difference seen at one junction end. The J gene is TRBJ2-3, the V gene TRBV28; D is unresolved. The CDR3 runs to 11 residues. Germline-derived CDR1 and CDR2 are MDHEN and SYDVKM. The CDR3 region has the DNA TGTGTCAGCAGTTTCGGCAGTATTCAGTATTTT. Residues: CVSSFGSIQYF.

Note on this clonotype: At one boundary the junction diverges from the germline segment, which might be a read error. V usage is TRBV4-2 and J usage is TRBJ2-7; D unclear. This CDR3 contains 16 residues. The germline V gene encodes CDR1 LGHNA and CDR2 YNFKEQ. CDR3 DNA: TGTGCCAGGATCCATGCAGTAGAGGCGGTCCCCTACGAGCACTACTTC. Protein sequence: CARIHAVEAVPYEHYF.

The count of this clonotype is one. An end of the junction differs from the germline gene, which may be a read error. The J gene is TRBJ2-1, the V gene TRBV4-1, with 9 positions matching TRBD2. The CDR3 covers 17 residues. Per the germline V gene, CDR1 is MGHRA and CDR2 is YSYEKL. CDR3 amino acids: CAGSQSSGIVTYNEQFF. In DNA, the CDR3 is TGCGCCGGCAGCCAATCTAGCGGGATTGTCACCTACAATGAGCAGTTCTTC.

A word on this clonotype: A junction boundary mismatches the germline segment, possibly from a read error. The V call is TRBV6-6, the J call TRBJ2-3; D may be TRBD1 (5 bases). The germline V gene has CDR1 MNHNY and CDR2 SVGAGI (reference sequence). This CDR3 contains 14 residues. DNA for the CDR3: TGTGCCAGCACTGAAGACAGTAGCACAGATATGCAGTATTTT. Residues: CASTEDSSTDMQYF.

This sequence joins TRBV20-1 and TRBJ2-1; no reliable D call. The CDR3 is 15 amino acids. Deletions cut 1 base from V and 6 bases from J, with 16 bases between. The V gene's germline CDR1 is DFQATT and CDR2 SNEGSKA (reference sequence). CDR3 bases: TGCAGTGCTAGAGGTTTAGGGCTAAATTTCAATGAGCAGTTCTTC. Its translation: CSARGLGLNFNEQFF.

Regarding this clonotype: The CDR3 does not close with the conserved phenylalanine or tryptophan, likely indicating a read error. The CDR3 DNA sequence: TGTGCCAGCAGCCAAGAAGGGGCTGTAGCCAAAAACATTCAGTACCTC. It is translated as CASSQEGAVAKNIQYL. The chain employs TRBV4-1 and TRBJ2-4; D is perhaps TRBD1 (5 bases). This CDR3 spans 16 amino acids. The germline gives CDR1 MGHRA, CDR2 YSYEKL.

With respect to this clonotype: Mismatch with germline at one junction end may stem from a read error. The genes are TRBV4-1 and TRBJ2-7, with D possibly matching TRBD2 (6 bases). CDR1 MGHRA and CDR2 YSYEKL come from the germline V gene. This CDR3 comprises 14 residues. Here the CDR3 reads CGGRGRTTPYEQYF. CDR3 DNA sequence: TGCGGGGGGAGAGGGAGGACAACTCCCTACGAGCAGTACTTT.

This clonotype appeared a single time. The junction departs from germline at one end; a sequencing error may be responsible. The chain uses TRBV29-1 and TRBJ2-1, with D perhaps matching TRBD1 or TRBD2 (5 bases each). The CDR3 runs 17 residues. Germline V lookup: CDR1 SQVTM, CDR2 ANQGSEA. CDR3 residues: CSVEDLGGWSSYDEQFF. CDR3 DNA sequence: TGCAGCGTTGAAGATCTTGGGGGATGGAGCTCCTACGATGAACAGTTCTTC.

Of note for this clonotype: A much larger clone differs by one base, so this may be a read error. This sequence joins TRBV24-1 and TRBJ2-1, with D possibly being TRBD1 or TRBD2 (5 bases each). Germline V gene sequence: CDR1 KGHDR, CDR2 SFDVKD. The length of the CDR3 is 17 residues. This CDR3 is CATCEVGPASSYNEQFF. Written as DNA, the CDR3 is TGTGCCACCTGTGAGGTGGGACCGGCAAGCTCCTACAATGAGCAGTTCTTC.

By its share, this clonotype is medium-sized. The chain is built from TRBV12-3 or TRBV12-4 and TRBJ2-6; D remains ambiguous. The CDR3 spans 13 residues. With 6 bases removed from V and 2 bases from J, the gap between germline ends came to 5 bases. The CDR3 reads CASRVTGANVLTF. CDR3 in DNA: TGTGCCAGCAGGGTCACTGGGGCCAACGTCCTGACTTTC.

V gene TRBV11-2 combines with J gene TRBJ2-7, with TRBD2 identical over 8 bases. The J segment lost 10 bases and the V segment lost 5 bases, leaving 19 bases of the junction unmatched. The germline gives CDR1 SGHAT, CDR2 FQNNGV. The CDR3 is 16 amino acids. The CDR3 DNA reads as TGTGCCAGCAGCCTATACTCCAGCGGGAGACTTAGCGAACAGTACTTC. Its translation: CASSLYSSGRLSEQYF.

This clonotype was observed once. One end of the junction varies from germline; a read error may be responsible. This sequence joins TRBV5-4 and TRBJ2-5; D might be TRBD2 (7 bases). Germline CDR1 reads SGHNT; CDR2 reads YYREEE (reference sequence). The CDR3 consists of 14 residues. The CDR3: CAISSAGAEEIQYF. The DNA of the CDR3 is TGTGCCATCAGCTCCGCGGGGGCTGAAGAGATCCAGTACTTC.

CDR3: CTGILEAGGEQFF. In nucleotides, the CDR3 is TGTACCGGCATCTTAGAGGCAGGCGGCGAGCAGTTCTTC. V is TRBV11-2 and J is TRBJ2-1; D call uncertain. This CDR3 comprises 13 residues. Germline V CDR1 and CDR2: SGHAT, FQNNGV.

Regarding this clonotype: Since the CDR3 does not end with the conserved phenylalanine or tryptophan, this likely comes from a read error. The chain uses TRBV10-3 and TRBJ2-2, with 9 bases fitting TRBD2. V lost 3 bases, J lost 7 bases, and 6 bases stayed unmatched. CDR1 is ENHRY and CDR2 is SYGVKD in the germline V gene. The CDR3 is made up of 15 amino acids. Here the CDR3 DNA reads TGTGCCATCAGTGACGCGGGAGGGGTCATCGGGGAGCTGTTTCTT. The encoded protein is CAISDAGGVIGELFL.

The J gene is TRBJ1-5, the V gene TRBV6-1; D is unclear. The CDR3 is 15 residues long. Germline-derived CDR1 and CDR2 are MNHNS and SASEGT. Trimming cost V 6 bases and J 5 bases, with 17 bases left between them. DNA of the CDR3: TGTGCCAGCAGCCCTCGTGCGGACCGTTATCAGCCCCAGCATTTT. Translation gives CASSPRADRYQPQHF.

The chain combines TRBV20-1 with TRBJ2-3; D gene uncertain. Germline loops: CDR1 DFQATT, CDR2 SNEGSKA (reference sequence). This CDR3 is built from 16 residues. Trimming took off 0 bases at V and 6 bases at J, with 19 bases between the two ends. CDR3 nucleotides: TGCAGTGCTAGAGAGTCAGGCCTATCAACCACTGATACGCAGTATTTT. Protein sequence: CSARESGLSTTDTQYF.

As regards this clonotype: A much bigger clone sits one base away, suggesting this may be a read error. This sequence joins TRBV28 and TRBJ1-5; D is possibly TRBD1 (5 bases). Looked up from germline, CDR1 is MDHEN and CDR2 is SYDVKM. The CDR3 is made up of 18 amino acids. The CDR3 loop is CARSSPLAGLLSNQPQHF. CDR3 in DNA: TGTGCCAGGAGTTCCCCCCTGGCAGGGCTCCTTAGCAATCAGCCCCAGCATTTT.

The chain has TRBV28 and TRBJ2-3; no reliable D call. Germline-derived CDR1 and CDR2 are MDHEN and SYDVKM. This CDR3 is 15 amino acids long. The CDR3 DNA follows: TGTCCCATCAGTTTACCCTCGTCTCACACAGATACGCAGTATTTT. This gives the protein CPISLPSSHTDTQYF.

As for this clonotype: Germline is not matched at one junction end, which may reflect a read error. The chain recombines TRBV6-1 with TRBJ1-1, with 8 bases aligning to TRBD1. In germline, CDR1 is MNHNS, CDR2 SASEGT. The CDR3 spans 15 residues. The CDR3 region has the DNA TGTGTCAGCAGTGCCCTTTCGGACAGGGCTACTGAAGCTTTCTTT. This sequence encodes CVSSALSDRATEAFF.

A remark on this clonotype: A read error may account for a junction end that differs from germline. This rearrangement joins TRBV6-5 to TRBJ1-1, with D possibly matching TRBD1 (6 bases). Germline V CDR1 and CDR2: MNHEY, SVGAGI. The CDR3 has 17 residues. The CDR3 coding sequence is TGTACCAGCAGTTACTATGATGGTCGGCAGGGGAACGCTGAGGCTTTCTTT. Protein product: CTSSYYDGRQGNAEAFF.